The 25 T cell receptor beta chains reported below all come from one sample, sequenced in a study of graft-versus-host responses after intestinal transplantation. Sequenced by immunoSEQ multiplex PCR; TCRdb stores in-frame clones only, minus some. The sample lists tens of thousands of clones; approximately 89% were seen once. Specimen: PBMCs, collected 118 to 130 days after intestinal transplantation. The receptors derive from a human patient who received an intestinal transplant, so some T cells may come from the graft donor.

This clone was found once. The chain joins TRBV19 to TRBJ1-2; unclear D gene. Germline loops: CDR1 LNHDA, CDR2 SQIVND (reference sequence). Trimming shortened V by 6 bases and J by 0 bases, and 14 bases separated the two germline ends. The CDR3 extends over 15 amino acids. Here the CDR3 DNA reads TGTGCCAGTAGCCAGGCCGCAACTTCTAACTATGGCTACACCTTC. This sequence encodes CASSQAATSNYGYTF.

The V call is TRBV7-9, the J call TRBJ1-1; tentative D call: TRBD1 (5 bases). The CDR3 covers 14 residues. Germline V gene data show CDR1 as SEHNR and CDR2 as FQNEAQ (reference sequence). V was clipped by 5 bases and J by 1 base, with 11 bases between them. In DNA, the CDR3 is TGTGCCAGCAGCGGGGGTATCGGGAACACTGAAGCTTTCTTT. It encodes CASSGGIGNTEAFF.

The chain is built from TRBV2 and TRBJ1-4, with TRBD1 matching over 9 bases. The CDR3 is made up of 14 amino acids. Germline assignment: CDR1 SNHLY and CDR2 FYNNEI. With 7 bases clipped from V and 4 bases from J, the junction kept 4 bases outside the gene matches. For the CDR3, the DNA is TGTGCCAGCATCCCGGGACAGGGTAATGAAAAACTGTTTTTT. This translates into CASIPGQGNEKLFF.

This sequence joins TRBV6-6 and TRBJ1-1, with D possibly TRBD1 on 5 matching bases. V shed 6 bases and J shed 5 bases, with 16 bases lying between them. The CDR3 runs to 14 residues. Germline loops: CDR1 MNHNY, CDR2 SVGAGI (reference sequence). CDR3 loop: CASRVRGLGTEAFF. The CDR3 DNA sequence: TGTGCCAGCAGGGTCCGGGGGTTGGGGACTGAAGCTTTCTTT.

CDR3 nucleotide sequence: TGTGCCAGCAGTGAAGGGGCCAGGGCTAATGAAAAACTGTTTTTT. Protein sequence: CASSEGARANEKLFF. The chain links TRBV2 to TRBJ1-4; D possibly corresponds to TRBD1 (5 bases). Germline lookup yields CDR1 SNHLY and CDR2 FYNNEI. V lost 1 base, J lost 3 bases, and 9 bases lay in between. The CDR3 spans 15 residues. Full variable domain (rest looked up from reference TRBV2 and TRBJ1-4): EPEVTQTPSHQVTQMGQEVILRCVPISNHLYFYWYRQILGQKVEFLVSFYNNEISEKSEIFDDQFSVERPDGSNFTLKIRSTKLEDSAMYFCASSEGARANEKLFFGSGTQLSVL.

CDR3 loop: CASSGRVPRRNEQFF. DNA of the CDR3: TGTGCCAGCAGCGGCAGGGTTCCGCGTAGGAATGAGCAGTTCTTC. This chain joins TRBV9 and TRBJ2-1; a possible D gene is TRBD1 (5 bases). The CDR3 is 15 amino acids. Germline CDR1 reads SGDLS; CDR2 reads YYNGEE. Trimming took 3 bases from V and 7 from J, leaving 17 bases between them.

CDR3 sequence: CASSKAWRGDSGTNEKLFF. The CDR3 coding sequence is TGTGCCAGCAGCAAAGCGTGGAGAGGGGACTCGGGAACTAATGAAAAACTGTTTTTT. The chain carries TRBV21-1 and TRBJ1-4. TRBV21-1 is noted as a pseudogene. The CDR3 covers 19 residues.

This clone was counted a single time. The genes are TRBV10-3 and TRBJ2-5; 8 bases align to TRBD2. The end of the DNA aligns better with TRBJ2-7, so the J call may be wrong. CDR3 length: 13 residues. CDR1 and CDR2 from the germline V gene are ENHRY and SYGVKD. The CDR3 region is CAISGGTRGEQYF. The CDR3 DNA reads TGTGCCATCAGTGGAGGGACTAGAGGCGAGCAGTACTTC.

This chain uses TRBV9 with TRBJ2-6; D is unclear. Germline lookup yields CDR1 SGDLS and CDR2 YYNGEE. V lost 3 bases and J 0 bases, leaving 4 bases between the germline ends. The CDR3 runs 14 residues. CDR3 loop: CASSGHSGANVLTF. The CDR3 region has the DNA TGTGCCAGCAGCGGACACTCTGGGGCCAACGTCCTGACTTTC. Complete variable domain (other parts from reference TRBV9 and TRBJ2-6): DSGVTQTPKHLITATGQRVTLRCSPRSGDLSVYWYQQSLDQGLQFLIQYYNGEERAKGNILERFSAQQFPDLHSELNLSSLELGDSALYFCASSGHSGANVLTFGAGSRLTVL.

The chain links TRBV5-1 to TRBJ2-3; TRBD2 matches 8 bases. This CDR3 contains 14 residues. Germline assignment: CDR1 SGHRS and CDR2 YFSETQ. Unmatched junction bases numbered 4, after V lost 1 base and J lost 6 bases. The CDR3 sequence: CASSLRTSRDTQYF. CDR3 DNA sequence: TGCGCCAGCAGCTTGCGGACTAGCAGGGATACGCAGTATTTT.

This clone was counted a single time. The rearrangement links TRBV6-1 to TRBJ1-1; perhaps TRBD1 as D (5 bases). CDR1 MNHNS and CDR2 SASEGT come from the germline V gene. V lost 6 bases, J lost 2 bases, and 10 bases lay in between. This CDR3 is built from 13 residues. The DNA of the CDR3 is TGTGCCAGCAGAGGGACGGGTAACACTGAAGCTTTCTTT. It yields the protein CASRGTGNTEAFF.

This chain joins TRBV2 and TRBJ1-1; 9 bases fit TRBD1. With 1 base clipped from V and 11 bases from J, the junction kept 5 bases outside the gene matches. Looked up from germline, CDR1 is SNHLY and CDR2 is FYNNEI. The CDR3 runs 13 residues. The CDR3 sequence: CASSEGTGAIAFF. The CDR3 nucleotides read TGTGCCAGCAGTGAAGGGACAGGGGCGATTGCTTTCTTT.

The chain recombines TRBV28 with TRBJ2-1; D unresolved. Germline-derived CDR1 and CDR2 are MDHEN and SYDVKM. V was shortened by 1 base and J by 8 bases, with 6 bases between the two germline ends. The CDR3 extends over 12 amino acids. DNA of the CDR3: TGTGCCAGCAGTTTATCTCTTGATGAGCAGTTCTTC. This translates into CASSLSLDEQFF.

This sequence joins TRBV10-3 and TRBJ2-7; 9 nucleotides agree with TRBD1. Trimming cost V 2 bases and J 7 bases; bases outside gene matches: 3. This CDR3 spans 13 amino acids. The germline V gene has CDR1 ENHRY and CDR2 SYGVKD. DNA of the CDR3: TGTGCCATCAGTGAGGACAGGGGGTATGAGCAGTACTTC. Translating gives CAISEDRGYEQYF.

This clone was detected only once. The chain employs TRBV7-9 and TRBJ1-5; D remains ambiguous. V lost 5 bases and J lost 6, with 8 bases in between. The CDR3 has 12 amino acids. CDR1 and CDR2 from the germline V gene are SEHNR and FQNEAQ (reference sequence). CDR3 amino acids: CASSPRRQPQHF. Here the CDR3 DNA reads TGTGCCAGCAGCCCACGGCGTCAGCCCCAGCATTTT.

CDR3 residues: CASRESRGLEKLFF. The CDR3, as DNA: TGCGCCAGCAGGGAGAGCAGGGGGCTTGAAAAACTGTTTTTT. The rearrangement links TRBV4-1 to TRBJ1-4, with 8 bases that match TRBD1. Germline loops: CDR1 MGHRA, CDR2 YSYEKL. This CDR3 has 14 amino acids. Germline trimming cut 6 bases from V and 7 bases from J; bases unmatched to any gene: 7.

V and J are TRBV18 and TRBJ2-7, with 16 bases matching TRBD2. Germline CDR1 reads KGHSH; CDR2 reads LQKENI. The ends lost 4 bases at V and 5 bases at J; junction bases unmatched: 5. The length of the CDR3 is 16 residues. CDR3 sequence: CASSQGTSGGAHEQYF. The DNA for the CDR3 is TGTGCCAGCTCACAGGGGACTAGCGGGGGGGCCCACGAGCAGTACTTC. Full variable domain (missing parts from reference TRBV18 and TRBJ2-7): NAGVMQNPRHLVRRRGQEARLRCSPMKGHSHVYWYRQLPEEGLKFMVYLQKENIIDESGMPKERFSAEFPKEGPSILRIQQVVRGDSAAYFCASSQGTSGGAHEQYFGPGTRLTVT.

The chain carries TRBV6-5 and TRBJ2-5; possibly TRBD1 for D (5 bases). Germline loops: CDR1 MNHEY, CDR2 SVGAGI. The CDR3 is 15 residues long. Trimming cost V 3 bases and J 5 bases, with 16 bases left between them. The CDR3 DNA is TGTGCCAGCAGTTATCGTGGCAGGGTTTGGGAGACCCAGTACTTC. It specifies CASSYRGRVWETQYF.

The genes are TRBV28 and TRBJ2-7; no definite D call. Trimming left V 6 bases short and J 11 bases short, with 23 bases between. The CDR3 runs 14 residues. Germline V gene sequence: CDR1 MDHEN, CDR2 SYDVKM. The CDR3 protein is CASSPPVTAVSEYF. CDR3 coding DNA: TGTGCCAGCAGCCCCCCGGTCACGGCAGTTTCTGAGTACTTC.

This clone occurred a few times. The chain recombines TRBV5-1 with TRBJ2-3, with TRBD2 matching over 11 bases. Germline loops: CDR1 SGHRS, CDR2 YFSETQ. The CDR3 spans 15 residues. Germline trimming cut 4 bases from V and 5 bases from J; bases unmatched to any gene: 6. This CDR3 is CASSLLGTSGDTQYF. CDR3 sequence (DNA): TGCGCCAGCAGCCTGTTAGGGACTAGCGGAGATACGCAGTATTTT.

V is TRBV18 and J is TRBJ2-3, with 12 bases that match TRBD2. CDR3 length: 16 amino acids. With V trimmed by 5 bases and J by 4 bases, 7 bases remained unmatched. The germline CDR1 and CDR2 sequences are KGHSH and LQKENI. The DNA of the CDR3 is TGTGCCAGCTCATTTCGGACTAGCGGGAAAGCAGATACGCAGTATTTT. Amino acids: CASSFRTSGKADTQYF.

The J gene is TRBJ2-3, the V gene TRBV15, with unresolved D. CDR1 is LNHNV, CDR2 YYDKDF, per germline (reference sequence). The CDR3 contains 15 residues. Trimming cost V 10 bases and J 11 bases, with 28 bases left between them. The CDR3 loop reads CAIGPFTGPLLRQYF. CDR3 in DNA: TGTGCCATTGGGCCATTCACGGGTCCCCTACTCAGGCAGTATTTT.

The gene calls are TRBV14 and TRBJ2-7, with D tentatively TRBD1 (6 bases). The CDR3 contains 15 residues. V was clipped by 4 bases and J by 0 bases, with 13 bases between them. Looked up from germline, CDR1 is SGHDN and CDR2 is FVKESK. CDR3 loop: CASSPSTGNSYEQYF. In DNA, the CDR3 is TGTGCCAGCAGCCCCTCGACAGGAAACTCCTACGAGCAGTACTTC. Complete variable domain (other parts from reference TRBV14 and TRBJ2-7): EAGVTQFPSHSVIEKGQTVTLRCDPISGHDNLYWYRRVMGKEIKFLLHFVKESKQDESGMPNNRFLAERTGGTYSTLKVQPAELEDSGVYFCASSPSTGNSYEQYFGPGTRLTVT.

The chain employs TRBV11-2 and TRBJ2-7; 11 bases are a match to TRBD1. Trimming cost V 4 bases and J 2 bases; bases outside gene matches: 1. This CDR3 region has 14 residues. Per the germline V gene, CDR1 is SGHAT and CDR2 is FQNNGV. CDR3: CASSWDRGTYEQYF. Written as DNA, the CDR3 is TGTGCCAGCAGCTGGGACAGGGGGACCTACGAGCAGTACTTC.

This chain links TRBV7-9 with TRBJ1-5; no clear D. With 8 bases removed from V and 4 bases from J, the gap between germline ends came to 12 bases. This CDR3 spans 13 amino acids. Germline CDR1 SEHNR, CDR2 FQNEAQ (reference sequence). The CDR3: CASRDLGNQPQHF. DNA of the CDR3: TGTGCCAGCCGGGATTTGGGTAATCAGCCCCAGCATTTT.